This is a list of T cell receptor beta chains from one sample in a study of cytomegalovirus exposure and HLA in healthy donors. Here immunoSEQ multiplex PCR was the method, and the copy in TCRdb shows in-frame clones only, minus some. The sample carries around 32,000 clones, roughly 44% recorded once. Sample: PBMCs. These receptors all come from a woman aged 45-60 years in good health and CMV-seronegative. Each CDR3 is given with its conserved first and last residue. D genes are given only for firm matches. Clone size is given for some rows only: seen once, a few or many times, or a class if the clone is expanded.

size	D	V	J	DNA	CDR3
-	-	TRBV28	TRBJ2-5	TGTGCCAGCAGTGCCCCGGGGGTAGAGACCCAGTACTTC	CASSAPGVETQYF
-	TRBD2	TRBV15	TRBJ2-1	TGTGCCACCAGCGCGAGCCTAAGGGCGGGGGGCCTAAACAATGAGCAGTTCTTC	CATSASLRAGGLNNEQFF
-	-	TRBV19	TRBJ1-1	TGTGCCAGTAGTGACACAGGGACGGACACTGAAGCTTTCTTT	CASSDTGTDTEAFF
-	TRBD1	TRBV19	TRBJ1-1	TGTGCCAGTAGTATAAGGACAGGGGACACTGAAGCTTTCTTT	CASSIRTGDTEAFF
-	TRBD2	TRBV7-2	TRBJ2-7	TGTGCCAGCAGCTTCGGACTAGCGGGCGAGCAGTACTTC	CASSFGLAGEQYF
once	-	TRBV29-1	TRBJ2-1	TGCAGCGTTGGGTCTTGGCCAACTAACAATGAGCAGTTCTTC	CSVGSWPTNNEQFF
-	TRBD2	TRBV2	TRBJ2-1	TGTGCCAGCAGTTCTAGCGGGGGGGAGTTATACAATGAGCAGTTCTTC	CASSSSGGELYNEQFF
few	TRBD1	TRBV2	TRBJ2-7	TGTGCCAGCAGTGTGGGACAGGGGGCCTACGAGCAGTACTTC	CASSVGQGAYEQYF
-	-	TRBV7-8	TRBJ1-5	TGTGCCAGCAGCTTAGCGGACCACGCAGGGTCCCAGCATTTT	CASSLADHAGSQHF
-	TRBD2	TRBV7-9	TRBJ2-6	TGTGCCAGCAGCGCCGGGACGGGGGGCTCTGGGGCCAACGTCCTGACTTTC	CASSAGTGGSGANVLTF
-	-	TRBV6-5	TRBJ2-5	TGTGCCAGCAGTTACCCCGGGAAGGAGACCCAGTACTTC	CASSYPGKETQYF
-	TRBD1	TRBV5-1	TRBJ2-7	TGCGCCAGCAGCTTGGAACCGGGACAGGGGTCTTACGAGCAGTACTTC	CASSLEPGQGSYEQYF
-	TRBD1	TRBV6-1	TRBJ1-2	TGTGCCAGCAGTGATCGACAGGGCTCTTATGGCTACACCTTC	CASSDRQGSYGYTF
-	-	TRBV6-5	TRBJ2-2	TGTGCCAGCAGTTACCTTACCGGGGAGCTGTTTTTT	CASSYLTGELFF
few	-	TRBV6-4	TRBJ2-3	TGTGCCAGCAGTGAGCTCGGACTAAACACAGATACGCAGTATTTT	CASSELGLNTDTQYF
-	-	TRBV19	TRBJ1-2	TGTGCCAGTAGTATTTCCCACGAGAACTATGGCTACACCTTC	CASSISHENYGYTF
-	-	TRBV5-1	TRBJ2-3	TGCGCCAGCAGCCGCTACGAGCCCAGCACAGATACGCAGTATTTT	CASSRYEPSTDTQYF
-	TRBD1	TRBV2	TRBJ2-2	TGTGCCAGCAGTGGACAGGGGAACACCGGGGAGCTGTTTTTT	CASSGQGNTGELFF
-	TRBD1	TRBV30	TRBJ2-1	TGTGCCTGGAGCCGGGGACAGTACCTCAACAATGAGCAGTTCTTC	CAWSRGQYLNNEQFF
-	TRBD1	TRBV28	TRBJ2-7	TGTGCCAGCAGGTCGACAGGGTCCCTCTACGAGCAGTACTTC	CASRSTGSLYEQYF
-	TRBD1	TRBV10-3	TRBJ1-4	TGTGCCATCAGAACCGGGACAGGGGGCGGAAATGAAAAACTGTTTTTT	CAIRTGTGGGNEKLFF
-	-	TRBV6-1	TRBJ1-2	TGTGCCAGCAGTGAACTGGCCGCGGGCTATGGCTACACCTTC	CASSELAAGYGYTF
few	-	TRBV11-2	TRBJ2-3	TGTGCCAGCAGCTACACAGGGACCCCCACAGATACGCAGTATTTT	CASSYTGTPTDTQYF
-	-	TRBV5-4	TRBJ1-6	TGTGCCAGCAGCCCAGCGCGGCAAGATAATTCACCCCTCCACTTT	CASSPARQDNSPLHF
few	-	TRBV29-1	TRBJ2-1	TGCAGCGTGCAACAGGTCAATGAGCAGTTCTTC	CSVQQVNEQFF
-	TRBD1	TRBV27	TRBJ1-1	TGTGCCAGCAGAAAACAGGGGTACACTGAAGCTTTCTTT	CASRKQGYTEAFF
-	-	TRBV6-5	TRBJ1-4	TGTGCCAGCAGTTACAGCCAAACAACTAATGAAAAACTGTTTTTT	CASSYSQTTNEKLFF
-	-	TRBV15	TRBJ1-3	TGTGCCACCAGCAGAGAAGGGGCAGCGGGAAACACCATATATTTT	CATSREGAAGNTIYF
-	-	TRBV6-1	TRBJ2-5	TGTGCCAGCAGTGAAGGGGTGGGTCAGGCCCACCAAGAGACCCAGTACTTC	CASSEGVGQAHQETQYF
few	-	TRBV30	TRBJ1-2	TGTGCCTGGGAGGGGGGGCACTATGGCTACACCTTC	CAWEGGHYGYTF
-	-	TRBV30	TRBJ2-3	TGTGCCCGGAGTGAAGGGGCCCCCCGAGGCTTGTCCACAGATACGCAGTATTTT	CARSEGAPRGLSTDTQYF
-	-	TRBV7-2	TRBJ2-5	TGTGCCAGCAGCTTTGCTTACCGGGAGACCCAGTACTTC	CASSFAYRETQYF
-	TRBD1	TRBV5-6	TRBJ2-2	TGTGCCATGGGACAGGGGAACACCGGGGAGCTGTTTTTT	CAMGQGNTGELFF
-	-	TRBV5-1	TRBJ1-4	TGCGCCAGCAGCGGCCAGGGTTCAACTAATGAAAAACTGTTTTTT	CASSGQGSTNEKLFF
-	-	TRBV7-6	TRBJ1-1	TGTGCCAGCAGCCTTCAGGGGAACACTGAAGCTTTCTTT	CASSLQGNTEAFF
few	TRBD1	TRBV2	TRBJ1-2	TGTGCCAGCAGTGAAGGGGACAGAATCTATGGCTACACCTTC	CASSEGDRIYGYTF
-	-	TRBV7-9	TRBJ2-3	TGTGCCAGCAGCTTAGTCGCGGGTAGCACAGATACGCAGTATTTT	CASSLVAGSTDTQYF
-	-	TRBV5-1	TRBJ1-3	TGCGCCAGCAGCTTGGCAGGACACTCTGGAAACACCATATATTTT	CASSLAGHSGNTIYF
few	TRBD1	TRBV7-9	TRBJ1-2	TGTGCCAGCAGCTTAGATTGGGGTCGGCAGGGGGATGGCTACACCTTC	CASSLDWGRQGDGYTF
few	-	TRBV19	TRBJ1-5	TGTGCCAGTAGTCCACTCGGCAATCAGCCCCAGCATTTT	CASSPLGNQPQHF
-	TRBD1	TRBV7-6	TRBJ2-7	TGTGCCAGCAGCTTAGCCGGACAGGGGAGTGGGGAGCAGTACTTC	CASSLAGQGSGEQYF
-	TRBD2	TRBV7-2	TRBJ2-7	TGTGCCAGCAGCGATCTTTCGAGCGGGAGGGATAGGGAGCAGTACTTC	CASSDLSSGRDREQYF
-	-	TRBV10-3	TRBJ2-5	TGTGCCATCAGTGATCAACAAGAGACCCAGTACTTC	CAISDQQETQYF
few	TRBD1	TRBV9	TRBJ2-3	TGTGCCAGCAGCGTAACAGGGGCTAGCACAGATACGCAGTATTTT	CASSVTGASTDTQYF
once	-	TRBV30	TRBJ2-7	TGTGCCTGGAGTGTACGAGACGAGCAGTACTTC	CAWSVRDEQYF
-	TRBD2	TRBV18	TRBJ2-3	TGTGCCAGCCGACTAGGGACTAGCGGTACCTTCGGAGATACGCAGTATTTT	CASRLGTSGTFGDTQYF
-	-	TRBV19	TRBJ2-6	TGTGCCAGTTACCCCTATCCCGGGACAAAAAGCTCTGGGGCCAACGTCCTGACTTTC	CASYPYPGTKSSGANVLTF
few	TRBD1	TRBV30	TRBJ1-2	TGTGCCTGGAGTAAGGGGGCGGGTGATGGCTACACCTTC	CAWSKGAGDGYTF
-	TRBD1	TRBV28	TRBJ1-2	TGTGCCACCCCCGGGACAGGGTATGGCTACACCTTC	CATPGTGYGYTF
-	TRBD1	TRBV5-6	TRBJ1-5	TGTGCCAGCAGCTTCCGGGACAGGGGTCCTAATCAGCCCCAGCATTTT	CASSFRDRGPNQPQHF
-	TRBD2	TRBV10-1	TRBJ2-1	TGCGCCAGCAGCTGGACTAGCGGGGTCAGGAATGAGCAGTTCTTC	CASSWTSGVRNEQFF
-	TRBD2	TRBV6-5	TRBJ2-3	TGTGCCAGCAGTTTCTTAGCGGGGGGGAGCACAGATACGCAGTATTTT	CASSFLAGGSTDTQYF
-	-	TRBV14	TRBJ2-7	TGTGCCAGCAGCCTCGGGTACGGATCCTACGAGCAGTACTTC	CASSLGYGSYEQYF